The 9 T cell receptor beta chains presented below share a single source sample, sequenced in a study of blood T cell repertoires in COVID-19. The repertoire was sequenced with immunoSEQ multiplex PCR; TCRdb's copy has only in-frame clones and lacks some. This sample has roughly 150,000 clones; approximately 95% occur once, and the top ten carry roughly 2.1%. Sequencing was carried out using peripheral blood. The receptors were gathered from a woman in her fifties or sixties with COVID-19, enrolled during active disease.

The chain has TRBV4-1 and TRBJ2-7; TRBD2 aligns across 7 bases. Trimming removed 0 bases from V and 0 bases from J; junction bases left unmatched: 5. The CDR3 contains 16 residues. CDR1 and CDR2 from the germline V gene are MGHRA and YSYEKL. CDR3 coding DNA: TGCGCCAGCAGCCAAGATCGGGGGGAGAGCTCCTACGAGCAGTACTTC. The encoded protein is CASSQDRGESSYEQYF.

The genes are TRBV7-3 and TRBJ2-3; no reliable D call. Germline V CDR1 and CDR2: SGHTA, FQGTGA. The CDR3 totals 15 residues. Trimming took 6 bases from V and 1 from J, leaving 14 bases between them. The CDR3: CASSPSSDRTDTQYF. The CDR3 DNA follows: TGTGCCAGCAGTCCCTCCAGCGACCGCACAGATACGCAGTATTTT.

The chain's CDR3 is CASRSGAKTYGYTF. The CDR3 DNA is TGTGCCAGCAGGTCAGGTGCGAAGACCTATGGCTACACCTTC. This sequence joins TRBV6-5 and TRBJ1-2; D is ambiguous. The germline CDR1 and CDR2 sequences are MNHEY and SVGAGI. Trimming stripped 6 bases from V and 4 bases from J, with 15 bases between. The CDR3 sequence is 14 residues long.

The genes are TRBV19 and TRBJ1-1; D possibly corresponds to TRBD1 (5 bases). Deletions cut 6 bases from V and 0 bases from J, with 11 bases between. The CDR3 contains 14 residues. Germline values: CDR1 LNHDA, CDR2 SQIVND (reference sequence). CDR3 protein: CASRMTVMNTEAFF. The CDR3 bases are TGTGCCAGTAGGATGACAGTCATGAACACTGAAGCTTTCTTT.

This clone was seen only once. V usage is TRBV10-3 and J usage is TRBJ2-2, with D perhaps TRBD1 (7 bases). CDR1 is ENHRY, CDR2 SYGVKD, per germline. V was clipped by 2 bases and J by 7 bases, with 20 bases between them. This CDR3 spans 17 amino acids. CDR3: CAISERPPQGGGGELFF. As DNA, the CDR3 is TGTGCCATCAGTGAGCGCCCCCCGCAGGGGGGAGGCGGGGAGCTGTTTTTT.

V gene TRBV25-1 combines with J gene TRBJ1-2, with 7 bases fitting TRBD1. The V segment lost 4 bases and the J segment 4 bases; nucleotides outside the gene matches: 12. This CDR3 contains 16 residues. Germline values: CDR1 MGHDK, CDR2 SYGVNS. The DNA for the CDR3 is TGTGCCAGCAGTGGCCCCCGCGGACAGGCCCTCTATGGCTACACCTTC. Its protein is CASSGPRGQALYGYTF.

The chain joins TRBV5-3 to TRBJ1-6, with 7 nucleotides matching TRBD1. TRBV5-3 falls under the ORF class, with uncertain function. The CDR3 sequence is 17 residues long. The trim removed 4 bases at V and 7 bases at J, leaving 14 bases unmatched. CDR3: CARSPLAQGVVNSPLHF. The CDR3 DNA sequence: TGTGCCAGAAGCCCCTTAGCCCAGGGGGTTGTGAATTCACCCCTCCACTTT.

CDR3 loop: CASSYSPPRENSPLHF. The CDR3 coding sequence is TGTGCCAGCAGTTACTCGCCCCCCAGGGAAAATTCACCCCTCCACTTT. This chain links TRBV6-5 with TRBJ1-6, with D possibly being TRBD1 (5 bases). This CDR3 contains 16 residues. V shed 0 bases and J shed 7 bases, with 13 bases lying between them. Germline CDR1 reads MNHEY; CDR2 reads SVGAGI.

The CDR3 region is CASSQDLTSAAYGYTF. CDR3 DNA: TGTGCCAGCAGCCAAGATTTAACGTCGGCGGCCTATGGCTACACCTTC. The chain uses TRBV4-2 and TRBJ1-2; D uncertain. Germline CDR1 is LGHNA and CDR2 is YNFKEQ. V lost 0 bases, J lost 4 bases, and 15 bases lay in between. The CDR3 spans 16 residues.